This T cell receptor (beta chain) was sequenced during a study of cytomegalovirus exposure and HLA in healthy donors. Study at large: Among over 350 genotyped donors, around 77% fell in the Caucasian-associated ancestry cluster.

On this clone: The antigen is undetermined.

Trimming pared 2 bases from V and 8 bases from J, leaving 12 bases between. There are 13 residues in the CDR3. CDR1 and CDR2 (germline): MNHEY, SVGAGI. Study observations and caveats: In an earlier analysis, productive rearrangement rates for most beta V segments clustered near 87% or 30%. CMV serostatus was the only immune exposure information that was available. For TCR beta chains, V- and J-gene trimming was later linked to a missense DCLRE1C variant.

The PCR had 60 Vbeta and 13 Jbeta primers. Clones were sequenced by immunoSEQ multiplex PCR, and TCRdb holds only the in-frame ones, with some missing. Of about 65,000 clones in the sample, over 75% are singletons; the top ten hold 3.5% to 5%. The sequence came from a woman under 40 in good health and CMV-seronegative. Source material: PBMCs. The V and J genes are TRBV6-5 and TRBJ1-2; D is perhaps TRBD1 (5 bases). CDR3 sequence: CASSYQGVGGYTF. As DNA, the CDR3 is TGTGCCAGCAGTTACCAGGGCGTAGGCGGCTACACCTTC.